This TCR beta chain stems from a study of cytomegalovirus exposure and HLA in healthy donors. Study information: The platform used for the 110 or so validation repertoires matched that of the roughly 700 first-cohort repertoires, a later analysis reported. General study results and limits: The classifier, whose performance was assessed in both the original and validation cohorts, reportedly diagnosed cytomegalovirus status with high specificity and sensitivity. According to a subsequent analysis, TCR clusters from the first cohort were inclined to appear together in the roughly 120 validation repertoires.

The CDR3 spans 12 residues. Germline-derived CDR1 and CDR2 are MDHEN and SYDVKM. Remarks on this clone: Its antigen is currently unknown. One end of the junction is discordant with germline, which a read error may explain.

Using immunoSEQ multiplex PCR, the repertoire was profiled, and TCRdb retains in-frame clones only, with some absent. The sample includes around 58,000 clones, roughly 89% seen only once; the top ten take about 1.5%. The specimen was PBMCs. The rearrangement uses TRBV28 and TRBJ2-7; D ambiguous. The source of this sequence is a woman between 18 and 29 years old in good health and CMV-seronegative. CDR3 amino acids: CVSSAHNHEQYF. Written as DNA, the CDR3 is TGTGTCAGCAGTGCACATAACCACGAGCAGTACTTC.